Listed below are T cell receptor beta chains from one sample, sequenced in a study of blood T cell repertoires in COVID-19. Repertoires were generated with immunoSEQ multiplex PCR, while TCRdb's copy carries only in-frame clones and drops some. The sample has 150,000 to 200,000 clones, more than 75% seen once. Sample: peripheral blood. The receptors derive from a man in his forties or fifties with active or convalescent COVID-19. The CDR3 runs from the conserved cysteine through the conserved F or W. The D gene is left open where the match is weak. A row's size may be missing; if present it is once, few, many or a size class.

J gene: TRBJ1-4
CDR3 length: 15
V gene: TRBV7-2
clone size: -
D gene: TRBD1
CDR3 protein: CASSRRTGGDEKLFF
CDR3 DNA: TGTGCCAGCAGCCGTCGGACAGGAGGGGATGAAAAACTGTTTTTT

J gene: TRBJ2-3
CDR3 length: 14
V gene: TRBV29-1
clone size: -
D gene: -
CDR3 protein: CSAKNRALTDTQYF
CDR3 DNA: TGCAGCGCAAAAAACAGGGCTCTCACAGATACGCAGTATTTT

J gene: TRBJ1-2
CDR3 length: 12
V gene: TRBV10-2
clone size: -
D gene: -
CDR3 protein: CASRNNREGYTF
CDR3 DNA: TGCGCCAGCAGGAACAACAGGGAAGGCTACACCTTC

J gene: TRBJ2-7
CDR3 length: 18
V gene: TRBV5-1
clone size: -
D gene: TRBD1
CDR3 protein: CASYPRPSGTGSSYEQYF
CDR3 DNA: TGCGCCAGCTACCCCAGGCCCTCCGGGACAGGGTCGTCCTACGAGCAGTACTTC

J gene: TRBJ2-5
CDR3 length: 15
V gene: TRBV7-6
clone size: -
D gene: TRBD2
CDR3 protein: CASSPGLAGGETQYF
CDR3 DNA: TGTGCCAGCAGCCCGGGACTAGCGGGGGGAGAGACCCAGTACTTC

J gene: TRBJ2-1
CDR3 length: 18
V gene: TRBV24-1
clone size: -
D gene: TRBD2
CDR3 protein: CATSDFQVSGGRFNEQFF
CDR3 DNA: TGTGCCACCAGTGACTTCCAAGTAAGCGGCGGGAGATTCAATGAGCAGTTCTTC

J gene: TRBJ2-3
CDR3 length: 14
V gene: TRBV5-1
clone size: -
D gene: -
CDR3 protein: CASSLSGDTDTQYF
CDR3 DNA: TGCGCCAGCAGCTTGTCAGGGGACACAGATACGCAGTATTTT

J gene: TRBJ1-1
CDR3 length: 16
V gene: TRBV7-2
clone size: -
D gene: -
CDR3 protein: CASSPRGLLLNTEAFF
CDR3 DNA: TGTGCCAGCAGCCCTAGGGGTCTATTACTGAACACTGAAGCTTTCTTT

J gene: TRBJ1-6
CDR3 length: 15
V gene: TRBV12-5
clone size: -
D gene: TRBD1
CDR3 protein: CASGLGTGRDSPLHF
CDR3 DNA: TGTGCTAGTGGACTCGGGACAGGGCGGGATTCACCCCTCCACTTT

J gene: TRBJ1-2
CDR3 length: 14
V gene: TRBV27
clone size: -
D gene: TRBD1
CDR3 protein: CASNPGQGNYGYTF
CDR3 DNA: TGTGCCAGCAACCCGGGACAGGGTAACTATGGCTACACCTTC

J gene: TRBJ1-5
CDR3 length: 14
V gene: TRBV4-1
clone size: once
D gene: -
CDR3 protein: CASSQVATNQPQHF
CDR3 DNA: TGCGCCAGCAGCCAAGTAGCGACCAATCAGCCCCAGCATTTT

J gene: TRBJ2-7
CDR3 length: 12
V gene: TRBV6-2/TRBV6-3
clone size: -
D gene: -
CDR3 protein: CASSYYSYEQYF
CDR3 DNA: TGTGCCAGCAGTTACTACAGCTACGAGCAGTACTTC

J gene: TRBJ2-3
CDR3 length: 13
V gene: TRBV19
clone size: -
D gene: -
CDR3 protein: CASSITPGDTQYF
CDR3 DNA: TGTGCCAGTAGTATAACACCGGGAGATACGCAGTATTTT

J gene: TRBJ1-2
CDR3 length: 13
V gene: TRBV19
clone size: once
D gene: -
CDR3 protein: CASRMGVGGGYTF
CDR3 DNA: TGTGCCAGTAGAATGGGGGTCGGGGGTGGCTACACCTTC

J gene: TRBJ2-2
CDR3 length: 17
V gene: TRBV24-1
clone size: -
D gene: -
CDR3 protein: CATSSLVGQTNTGELFF
CDR3 DNA: TGTGCCACCAGTTCCTTGGTTGGACAAACGAACACCGGGGAGCTGTTTTTT

J gene: TRBJ1-2
CDR3 length: 14
V gene: TRBV7-2
clone size: few
D gene: -
CDR3 protein: CASSPGDSNYGYTF
CDR3 DNA: TGTGCCAGCAGCCCGGGCGACAGCAACTATGGCTACACCTTC

J gene: TRBJ2-7
CDR3 length: 14
V gene: TRBV7-9
clone size: -
D gene: -
CDR3 protein: CASSSTGVVLEQYF
CDR3 DNA: TGTGCCAGCAGCTCGACGGGAGTGGTCCTTGAGCAGTACTTC

J gene: TRBJ1-1
CDR3 length: 16
V gene: TRBV30
clone size: -
D gene: -
CDR3 protein: CAWVIWGPTMNTEAFF
CDR3 DNA: TGTGCCTGGGTTATATGGGGGCCAACCATGAACACTGAAGCTTTCTTT

J gene: TRBJ1-2
CDR3 length: 13
V gene: TRBV2
clone size: few
D gene: TRBD1
CDR3 protein: CASSRDSLFFYTF
CDR3 DNA: TGTGCCAGCAGTCGGGACAGCCTATTTTTTTACACCTTC

J gene: TRBJ2-3
CDR3 length: 13
V gene: TRBV6-4
clone size: -
D gene: -
CDR3 protein: CASSRDITDTQYF
CDR3 DNA: TGTGCCAGCAGCCGGGACATCACAGATACGCAGTATTTT

J gene: TRBJ1-5
CDR3 length: 13
V gene: TRBV28
clone size: once
D gene: -
CDR3 protein: CASSRRGNQPQHF
CDR3 DNA: TGTGCCAGCAGTCGGAGGGGCAACCAGCCCCAGCATTTT

J gene: TRBJ1-4
CDR3 length: 16
V gene: TRBV19
clone size: -
D gene: -
CDR3 protein: CASSLRGQAGAEKLFF
CDR3 DNA: TGTGCCAGTAGTCTCCGGGGGCAGGCGGGGGCTGAAAAACTGTTTTTT

J gene: TRBJ1-6
CDR3 length: 19
V gene: TRBV14
clone size: -
D gene: -
CDR3 protein: CASSQDSWRGPTLNSPLHF
CDR3 DNA: TGTGCCAGCAGCCAAGATAGTTGGCGGGGGCCGACCCTCAATTCACCCCTCCACTTT

J gene: TRBJ1-2
CDR3 length: 12
V gene: TRBV30
clone size: -
D gene: TRBD1
CDR3 protein: CAWSQRDSSYTF
CDR3 DNA: TGTGCCTGGAGCCAGAGGGACAGCAGCTACACCTTC

J gene: TRBJ2-3
CDR3 length: 17
V gene: TRBV19
clone size: -
D gene: TRBD1
CDR3 protein: CASSTSDRGISRDTQYF
CDR3 DNA: TGTGCCAGTAGTACCTCAGACAGGGGAATATCAAGAGATACGCAGTATTTT

J gene: TRBJ1-3
CDR3 length: 15
V gene: TRBV7-8
clone size: once
D gene: -
CDR3 protein: CASSPRQSSGNTIYF
CDR3 DNA: TGTGCCAGCAGCCCCAGACAGTCCTCTGGAAACACCATATATTTT

J gene: TRBJ1-2
CDR3 length: 15
V gene: TRBV27
clone size: -
D gene: TRBD1
CDR3 protein: CASRTYRDRGNGYTF
CDR3 DNA: TGTGCCAGCAGGACATACCGGGACAGGGGGAATGGCTACACCTTC

J gene: TRBJ1-4
CDR3 length: 14
V gene: TRBV18
clone size: once
D gene: TRBD1
CDR3 protein: CASSPGQPYEKLFF
CDR3 DNA: TGTGCCAGCTCACCGGGACAGCCATATGAAAAACTGTTTTTT

J gene: TRBJ2-7
CDR3 length: 15
V gene: TRBV3-1/TRBV3-2
clone size: -
D gene: TRBD2
CDR3 protein: CASSPLAGQIYEQYF
CDR3 DNA: TGTGCCAGCAGCCCCCTAGCGGGTCAGATCTACGAGCAGTACTTC

J gene: TRBJ2-1
CDR3 length: 15
V gene: TRBV18
clone size: -
D gene: -
CDR3 protein: CASSPNLAGYNEQFF
CDR3 DNA: TGTGCCAGCTCACCAAATCTCGCCGGCTACAATGAGCAGTTCTTC

J gene: TRBJ2-3
CDR3 length: 14
V gene: TRBV10-3
clone size: -
D gene: -
CDR3 protein: CAIRPFGEGDTQYF
CDR3 DNA: TGTGCCATCAGACCGTTCGGGGAAGGAGATACGCAGTATTTT

J gene: TRBJ2-7
CDR3 length: 15
V gene: TRBV27
clone size: -
D gene: TRBD2
CDR3 protein: CASSLGGRASYEQYF
CDR3 DNA: TGTGCCAGCAGTTTAGGAGGGAGGGCGTCCTACGAGCAGTACTTC

J gene: TRBJ1-2
CDR3 length: 12
V gene: TRBV6-5
clone size: few
D gene: TRBD1
CDR3 protein: CASSDRVDGYTF
CDR3 DNA: TGTGCCAGCTCGGACAGGGTGGATGGCTACACCTTC

J gene: TRBJ2-7
CDR3 length: 14
V gene: TRBV28
clone size: -
D gene: -
CDR3 protein: CASSQPSDRSEQYF
CDR3 DNA: TGTGCCAGCAGTCAACCATCAGACAGATCCGAGCAGTACTTC

J gene: TRBJ1-4
CDR3 length: 12
V gene: TRBV2
clone size: few
D gene: -
CDR3 protein: CASSSGWEKLFF
CDR3 DNA: TGTGCCAGCAGTTCGGGGTGGGAAAAACTGTTTTTT

J gene: TRBJ1-1
CDR3 length: 13
V gene: TRBV18
clone size: -
D gene: -
CDR3 protein: CASSPSGVTEAFF
CDR3 DNA: TGTGCCAGCTCACCAAGCGGGGTGACTGAAGCTTTCTTT

J gene: TRBJ1-1
CDR3 length: 14
V gene: TRBV7-3
clone size: few
D gene: -
CDR3 protein: CASSLLGANTEAFF
CDR3 DNA: TGTGCCAGCAGCTTATTAGGGGCGAACACTGAAGCTTTCTTT

J gene: TRBJ2-1
CDR3 length: 14
V gene: TRBV5-1
clone size: -
D gene: -
CDR3 protein: CASSSSGTNNEQFF
CDR3 DNA: TGCGCCAGCAGCTCCTCCGGGACAAACAATGAGCAGTTCTTC

J gene: TRBJ1-6
CDR3 length: 18
V gene: TRBV7-7
clone size: -
D gene: -
CDR3 protein: CASSLGLLGTPYNSPLHF
CDR3 DNA: TGTGCCAGCAGCTTGGGCCTCTTGGGGACACCCTATAATTCACCCCTCCACTTT

J gene: TRBJ1-2
CDR3 length: 17
V gene: TRBV4-3
clone size: -
D gene: -
CDR3 protein: CASSQSLGTSGGYGYTF
CDR3 DNA: TGCGCCAGCAGCCAGTCACTGGGCACCTCAGGAGGCTATGGCTACACCTTC

J gene: TRBJ1-5
CDR3 length: 13
V gene: TRBV5-6
clone size: -
D gene: -
CDR3 protein: CASSQDTNQPQHF
CDR3 DNA: TGTGCCAGCAGCCAGGACACAAATCAGCCCCAGCATTTT

J gene: TRBJ1-5
CDR3 length: 13
V gene: TRBV19
clone size: few
D gene: -
CDR3 protein: CATQRGPNQPQHF
CDR3 DNA: TGTGCCACCCAAAGAGGGCCCAATCAGCCCCAGCATTTT

J gene: TRBJ2-2
CDR3 length: 15
V gene: TRBV7-2
clone size: -
D gene: TRBD1
CDR3 protein: CASSRDRANTGELFF
CDR3 DNA: TGTGCCAGCAGCCGGGACAGGGCGAACACCGGGGAGCTGTTTTTT

J gene: TRBJ1-6
CDR3 length: 13
V gene: TRBV2
clone size: -
D gene: -
CDR3 protein: CASFRQADSPLHF
CDR3 DNA: TGTGCCAGCTTCCGACAGGCGGATTCACCCCTCCACTTT

J gene: TRBJ2-1
CDR3 length: 14
V gene: TRBV28
clone size: -
D gene: -
CDR3 protein: CASSLGQRYNEQFF
CDR3 DNA: TGTGCCAGCAGTTTAGGACAGAGATACAATGAGCAGTTCTTC

J gene: TRBJ2-7
CDR3 length: 15
V gene: TRBV19
clone size: -
D gene: -
CDR3 protein: CASSLQAGYSYEQYF
CDR3 DNA: TGTGCCAGTAGTCTTCAGGCGGGATACTCCTACGAGCAGTACTTC

J gene: TRBJ2-7
CDR3 length: 14
V gene: TRBV3-1/TRBV3-2
clone size: -
D gene: TRBD2
CDR3 protein: CASSPLGRGGEQYF
CDR3 DNA: TGTGCCAGCAGCCCCCTTGGACGGGGGGGCGAGCAGTACTTC

J gene: TRBJ2-1
CDR3 length: 14
V gene: TRBV30
clone size: -
D gene: -
CDR3 protein: CAWSVTGNHNEQFF
CDR3 DNA: TGTGCCTGGAGTGTAACGGGGAATCACAATGAGCAGTTCTTC